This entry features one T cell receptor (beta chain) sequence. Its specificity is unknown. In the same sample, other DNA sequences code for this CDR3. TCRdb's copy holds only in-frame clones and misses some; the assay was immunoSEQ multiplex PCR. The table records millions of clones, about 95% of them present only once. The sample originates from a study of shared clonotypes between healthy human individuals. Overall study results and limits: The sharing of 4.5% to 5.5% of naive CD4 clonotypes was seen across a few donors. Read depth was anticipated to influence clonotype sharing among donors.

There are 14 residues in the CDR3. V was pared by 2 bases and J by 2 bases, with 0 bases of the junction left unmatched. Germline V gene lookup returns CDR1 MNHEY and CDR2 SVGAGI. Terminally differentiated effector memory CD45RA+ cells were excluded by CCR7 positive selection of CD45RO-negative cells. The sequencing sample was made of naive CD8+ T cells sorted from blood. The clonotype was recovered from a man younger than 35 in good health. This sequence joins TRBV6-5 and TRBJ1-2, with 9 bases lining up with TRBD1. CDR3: CASSYGTGNYGYTF. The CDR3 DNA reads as TGTGCCAGCAGTTACGGGACAGGGAACTATGGCTACACCTTC.